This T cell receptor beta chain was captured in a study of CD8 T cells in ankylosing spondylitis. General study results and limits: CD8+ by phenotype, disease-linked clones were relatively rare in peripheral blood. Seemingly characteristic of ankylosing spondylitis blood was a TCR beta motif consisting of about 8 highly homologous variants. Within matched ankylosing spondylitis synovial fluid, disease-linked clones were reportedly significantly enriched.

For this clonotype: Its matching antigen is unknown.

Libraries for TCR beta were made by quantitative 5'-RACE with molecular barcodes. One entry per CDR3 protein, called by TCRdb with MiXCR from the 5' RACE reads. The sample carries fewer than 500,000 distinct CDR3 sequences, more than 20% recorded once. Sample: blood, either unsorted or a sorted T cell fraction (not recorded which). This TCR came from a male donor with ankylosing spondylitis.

CDR3 region: CASSVQGSNQPQHF. The CDR3 bases are TGTGCCAGCAGCGTACAGGGGTCAAATCAGCCCCAGCATTTT. This chain connects TRBV7-2 to TRBJ1-5, with 7 bases lining up with TRBD1. The CDR3 length is 14 residues. Germline CDR1 is SGHTA and CDR2 is FQGNSA. The junction had 5 bases not matched to a gene; V was cut back by 5 bases and J by 4 bases.